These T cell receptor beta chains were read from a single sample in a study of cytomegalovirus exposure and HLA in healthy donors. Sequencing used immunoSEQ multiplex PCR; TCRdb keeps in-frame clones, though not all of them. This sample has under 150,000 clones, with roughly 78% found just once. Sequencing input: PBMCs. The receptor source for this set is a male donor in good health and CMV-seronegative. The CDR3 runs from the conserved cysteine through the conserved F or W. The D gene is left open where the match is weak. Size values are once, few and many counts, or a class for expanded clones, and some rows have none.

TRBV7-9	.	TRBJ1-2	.	CASSLALDGRSFGVYGYTF	TGTGCCAGCAGCCTCGCCCTAGATGGGCGGTCGTTCGGGGTCTATGGCTACACCTTC
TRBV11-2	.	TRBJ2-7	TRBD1	CASSLNSGTGSYEQYF	TGTGCCAGCAGCTTAAATTCCGGGACAGGTTCCTACGAGCAGTACTTC
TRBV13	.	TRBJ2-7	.	CASSPRTPSYEQYF	TGTGCCAGCAGCCCCCGGACACCTTCCTACGAGCAGTACTTC
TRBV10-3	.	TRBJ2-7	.	CAISESGRGHVSSYEQYF	TGTGCCATCAGTGAGTCAGGGCGGGGGCATGTAAGCTCCTACGAGCAGTACTTC
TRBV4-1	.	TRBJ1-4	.	CASSQVPGSFEKLFF	TGCGCCAGCAGCCAAGTTCCAGGGTCGTTTGAAAAACTGTTTTTT
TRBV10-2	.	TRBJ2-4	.	CASRRHNLGEKAKNSQYF	TGCGCCAGCAGAAGACACAACTTAGGGGAAAAAGCCAAAAACAGTCAGTACTTC
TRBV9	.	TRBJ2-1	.	CASSVGGAGNEQFF	TGTGCCAGCAGCGTGGGGGGGGCTGGGAATGAGCAGTTCTTC
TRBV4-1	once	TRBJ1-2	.	CASSQLTRTFNYGYTF	TGCGCCAGCAGCCAGTTGACCAGGACTTTTAACTATGGCTACACCTTC
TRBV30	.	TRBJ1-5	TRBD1	CAWPRRDRGYDQPQHF	TGTGCCTGGCCCCGAAGGGACAGGGGGTACGATCAGCCCCAGCATTTT
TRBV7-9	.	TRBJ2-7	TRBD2	CSSSLGGLAGGLYEQYF	TGTTCCAGCAGCTTAGGGGGGCTAGCGGGCGGGCTCTACGAGCAGTACTTC
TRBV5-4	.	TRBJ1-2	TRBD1	CASSPGTGFLLVGGYTF	TGTGCCAGCAGCCCCGGGACAGGGTTCCTTTTAGTTGGCGGCTACACCTTC
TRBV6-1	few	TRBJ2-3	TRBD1	CASSSTGGTDTQYF	TGTGCCAGCAGTTCAACAGGGGGTACAGATACGCAGTATTTT
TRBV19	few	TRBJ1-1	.	CASSPREGTYGNTEAFF	TGTGCCAGTAGTCCTCGAGAGGGAACCTATGGAAACACTGAAGCTTTCTTT
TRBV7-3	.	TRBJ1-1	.	CASSLTRGNTEAFF	TGTGCCAGCAGCTTAACACGGGGAAACACTGAAGCTTTCTTT
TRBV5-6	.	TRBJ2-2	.	CASSFIRQGNAGELFF	TGTGCCAGCAGCTTTATTAGGCAGGGTAATGCCGGGGAGCTGTTTTTT